Below, 30 T cell receptor beta chains from the same sample are listed, as sequenced in a study of PD-L1 blockade in urothelial cancer. Profiled with immunoSEQ multiplex PCR; TCRdb holds only in-frame clones, not every one. The data hold tens of thousands of clones, with about nine tenths observed a single time. The time point was: pretreatment peripheral blood. This specimen consisted of PBMCs, obtained around atezolizumab (anti-PD-L1) treatment. The receptor source for this set is a man aged 65 to 85 with urothelial cancer.

The rearrangement links TRBV29-1 to TRBJ2-1; 9 bases align to TRBD2. J was trimmed by 6 bases and V by 3 bases; bases with no gene match: 6. This CDR3 has 14 residues. Per the germline V gene, CDR1 is SQVTM and CDR2 is ANQGSEA. This CDR3 reads CSVDLAGVGNEQFF. The CDR3 DNA reads TGCAGCGTTGACTTAGCGGGAGTAGGCAATGAGCAGTTCTTC.

This chain joins TRBV11-2 and TRBJ2-1, with 11 bases identical to TRBD2. V lost 1 base and J lost 5; bases outside the gene matches: 7. Germline values: CDR1 SGHAT, CDR2 FQNNGV. This CDR3 is built from 17 residues. CDR3 residues: CASSLVIAGGDHNEQFF. In DNA, the CDR3 is TGTGCCAGCAGCTTAGTCATAGCGGGAGGGGACCACAATGAGCAGTTCTTC. Supplemented by reference TRBV11-2 and TRBJ2-1, the full variable domain reads EAGVAQSPRYKIIEKRQSVAFWCNPISGHATLYWYQQILGQGPKLLIQFQNNGVVDDSQLPKDRFSAERLKGVDSTLKIQPAKLEDSAVYLCASSLVIAGGDHNEQFFGPGTRLTVL.

V is TRBV6-1 and J is TRBJ1-1; D unclear. Trimming took off 1 base at V and 3 bases at J, with 12 bases between the two ends. Germline CDR1 reads MNHNS; CDR2 reads SASEGT. There are 15 residues in the CDR3. The CDR3 nucleotides read TGTGCCAGCAGTGAAGGGTGGGGAGGGCACACTGAAGCTTTCTTT. Translation gives CASSEGWGGHTEAFF.

This chain connects TRBV9 to TRBJ2-7, with 7 positions matching TRBD2. Per the germline V gene, CDR1 is SGDLS and CDR2 is YYNGEE. The J segment lost 1 base and the V segment lost 3 bases, leaving 7 bases of the junction unmatched. The CDR3 length is 15 residues. In DNA form, the CDR3 reads TGTGCCAGCAGCGCTAGCGGAGCTGTTTCCTACGAGCAGTACTTC. The encoded protein is CASSASGAVSYEQYF.

This sequence joins TRBV29-1 and TRBJ2-2; TRBD1 might be the D (6 bases). Per germline, CDR1 SQVTM and CDR2 ANQGSEA. V lost 1 base, J lost 7 bases, and 7 bases lay in between. The CDR3 loop spans 12 amino acids. CDR3 DNA sequence: TGCAGCGTTGAAGGGACAGTCGGGGAGCTGTTTTTT. Amino acid sequence: CSVEGTVGELFF.

This clone has more than one count but fewer than ten. This sequence joins TRBV9 and TRBJ1-1, with a tentative D call TRBD1 (5 bases). Germline V gene sequence: CDR1 SGDLS, CDR2 YYNGEE. With 0 bases removed from V and 0 bases from J, the gap between germline ends came to 15 bases. The CDR3 sequence is 17 residues long. CDR3 protein: CASSVDPTGGVNTEAFF. CDR3 nucleotide sequence: TGTGCCAGCAGCGTAGACCCGACGGGAGGGGTGAACACTGAAGCTTTCTTT.

The chain employs TRBV18 and TRBJ2-3, with 8 bases aligning to TRBD2. Looked up from germline, CDR1 is KGHSH and CDR2 is LQKENI. Trimming at V came to 3 bases and at J to 3 bases, leaving 2 bases not matched to a gene. The CDR3 runs to 14 residues. The CDR3 nucleotides read TGTGCCAGCTCACCTAGCGGGACAACAGATACGCAGTATTTT. Encoded protein: CASSPSGTTDTQYF.

The chain employs TRBV6-5 and TRBJ1-2, with TRBD1 as a possible D gene (6 bases). CDR3 length equals 14 residues. Germline-derived CDR1 and CDR2 are MNHEY and SVGAGI. V was pared by 5 bases and J by 5 bases, with 15 bases between. The CDR3 region has the DNA TGTGCCAGCAGTGACCTAGGGCAGGGGTATGGCTACACCTTC. Amino acid sequence: CASSDLGQGYGYTF.

This clone was picked up one time. Other DNA sequences in the same sample also yield this CDR3. The chain links TRBV7-9 to TRBJ2-1; 12 positions match TRBD2. From germline, CDR1 is SEHNR and CDR2 FQNEAQ (reference sequence). V shed 1 base, J shed 4 bases, and the junction held 5 bases outside the gene matches. The CDR3 spans 17 residues. The CDR3 reads CASSLGGLAGKYNEQFF. CDR3 DNA sequence: TGTGCCAGCAGCTTAGGGGGACTAGCGGGCAAGTACAATGAGCAGTTCTTC.

J is TRBJ2-1 and V is TRBV29-1, with 9 bases that match TRBD1. Trimming cost V 6 bases and J 5 bases; bases outside gene matches: 5. The CDR3 is 13 amino acids. CDR1 and CDR2 (germline): SQVTM, ANQGSEA. The CDR3: CSVRDRVNNEQFF. The CDR3 bases are TGCAGCGTCCGGGACAGGGTAAACAATGAGCAGTTCTTC.

The chain carries TRBV28 and TRBJ2-3; 7 nucleotides agree with TRBD1. The CDR3 consists of 20 residues. Germline V CDR1 and CDR2: MDHEN, SYDVKM. J lost 4 bases, V lost 2 bases, and 21 bases had no gene match. CDR3 sequence: CASSLGNALSRGNPSDTQYF. The CDR3 DNA is TGTGCCAGCAGTTTAGGAAATGCACTTTCCAGGGGGAATCCTTCAGATACGCAGTATTTT.

The J gene is TRBJ2-3, the V gene TRBV30, with D possibly being TRBD2 (5 bases). V lost 3 bases, J lost 8 bases, and 21 bases lay in between. The CDR3 is 15 amino acids. CDR1 is GTSNPN, CDR2 SVGIG, per germline (reference sequence). The CDR3 coding sequence is TGTGCCTGGAGGGACCCTTCGAGGGCGATAGGTACGCAGTATTTT. Residues: CAWRDPSRAIGTQYF.

This clone was found a few times. This same CDR3 is encoded by further DNA sequences in the sample. V usage is TRBV5-1 and J usage is TRBJ2-7, with 7 bases matching TRBD2. The V segment lost 0 bases and the J segment 6 bases; nucleotides outside the gene matches: 9. The CDR3 length is 15 residues. CDR1 is SGHRS and CDR2 is YFSETQ in the germline V gene. The CDR3 reads CASSLAGGSNGEQYF. The CDR3 DNA is TGCGCCAGCAGCTTGGCGGGCGGGAGCAATGGCGAGCAGTACTTC.

J is TRBJ2-7 and V is TRBV5-6; 7 bases agree with TRBD2. Germline lookup yields CDR1 SGHDT and CDR2 YYEEEE. Unmatched junction bases numbered 14, after V lost 5 bases and J lost 3 bases. The CDR3 extends over 16 amino acids. The CDR3 region is CASRLRVLAGVYEQYF. The CDR3, as DNA: TGTGCCAGCAGGCTCAGGGTTCTCGCGGGAGTCTACGAGCAGTACTTC.

V and J are TRBV12-5 and TRBJ2-1; 9 nucleotides line up with TRBD2. The germline V gene has CDR1 LGHNT and CDR2 FRNRAP. The V and J ends lost 1 base and 8 bases, in that order; junction bases with no gene match: 6. CDR3 length: 15 amino acids. DNA of the CDR3: TGTGCTAGTGGTTTGGGCGGGACTAGCTTTCATGAGCAGTTCTTC. Translation: CASGLGGTSFHEQFF.

V gene TRBV10-3 combines with J gene TRBJ2-7; a weak D match, TRBD2 (7 bases). CDR3 length equals 14 residues. The germline V gene has CDR1 ENHRY and CDR2 SYGVKD. The V and J ends lost 9 bases and 7 bases respectively, with 22 bases between them. CDR3 nucleotide sequence: TGTGCCATTGCGGGGGCAAAGGAGTCTCTAGAGCAGTACTTC. Its protein is CAIAGAKESLEQYF.

The rearrangement uses TRBV9 and TRBJ2-7; 12 nucleotides match TRBD2. The germline CDR1 and CDR2 sequences are SGDLS and YYNGEE. The CDR3 extends over 14 amino acids. The V and J ends lost 3 bases and 6 bases, in that order; junction bases with no gene match: 4. In nucleotides, the CDR3 is TGTGCCAGCAGCGGGACTAGCGGGACTGGCGAGCAGTACTTC. This encodes CASSGTSGTGEQYF.

In its sample, this clone was seen once. CDR3 DNA: TGCGCCAGCAGCCAAGGACCCGCGGCAACTAATGAAAAACTGTTTTTT. Its translation is CASSQGPAATNEKLFF. The J gene is TRBJ1-4, the V gene TRBV4-1; D is ambiguous. V lost 1 base to trimming and J lost 0 bases, with 9 bases between them. CDR1 and CDR2 from the germline V gene are MGHRA and YSYEKL. The CDR3 extends over 16 amino acids.

The V call is TRBV29-1, the J call TRBJ2-1; possible D gene TRBD2, 6 bases. The CDR3 runs to 13 residues. The germline gives CDR1 SQVTM, CDR2 ANQGSEA. Trimming took 8 bases from V and 6 from J, leaving 17 bases between them. The CDR3 nucleotides are TGCAGCAGTGGGGGGACCAGCCTCAATGAGCAGTTCTTC. Translation: CSSGGTSLNEQFF.

The chain uses TRBV6-5 and TRBJ2-3; D is ambiguous. From germline, CDR1 is MNHEY and CDR2 SVGAGI. The ends were cut back, 10 bases at V and 0 bases at J, with 17 bases in the middle. This CDR3 has 15 amino acids. CDR3 coding DNA: TGTGCCACCGCGAGCGCCCCGGAGAGCACAGATACGCAGTATTTT. Translating gives CATASAPESTDTQYF.

The rearrangement links TRBV15 to TRBJ1-4, with a possible D match to TRBD1 (5 bases). V lost 5 bases to trimming and J lost 7 bases, with 14 bases between them. Germline loops: CDR1 LNHNV, CDR2 YYDKDF (reference sequence). This CDR3 comprises 14 residues. Here the CDR3 reads CATSESPGGEKLFF. In nucleotides, the CDR3 is TGTGCCACCAGCGAGTCCCCCGGGGGTGAAAAACTGTTTTTT.

The chain employs TRBV2 and TRBJ2-1, with 10 bases aligning to TRBD2. The V gene's germline CDR1 is SNHLY and CDR2 FYNNEI. The J segment lost 4 bases and the V segment lost 3 bases, leaving 12 bases of the junction unmatched. This CDR3 has 18 residues. The CDR3 region is CASSDRGTSVEMYNEQFF. For the CDR3, the DNA is TGTGCCAGCAGTGACCGAGGGACTAGCGTCGAGATGTACAATGAGCAGTTCTTC.

As for this clone: Additional DNA sequences in this sample encode the identical CDR3. The rearrangement joins TRBV19 to TRBJ1-5; D gene ambiguous. Trimming pared 2 bases from V and 5 bases from J, leaving 4 bases between. Germline V CDR1 and CDR2: LNHDA, SQIVND (reference sequence). The length of the CDR3 is 12 residues. CDR3 loop: CASSIRDQPQHF. The DNA for the CDR3 is TGTGCCAGTAGTATACGGGATCAGCCCCAGCATTTT.

The rearrangement links TRBV9 to TRBJ1-1; 7 nucleotides match TRBD1. Germline V gives CDR1 SGDLS, CDR2 YYNGEE. CDR3 length equals 21 residues. J lost 0 bases, V lost 4 bases, and 24 bases had no gene match. The CDR3 is CASSRHKGAGRDHYLNTEAFF. In nucleotides, the CDR3 is TGTGCCAGCAGCAGACACAAGGGGGCAGGGCGGGACCATTACCTGAACACTGAAGCTTTCTTT.

The genes are TRBV11-1 and TRBJ2-7, with a possible D match to TRBD2 (5 bases). The CDR3 loop spans 14 amino acids. The germline V gene encodes CDR1 SGHAT and CDR2 FQDESV (reference sequence). Between the trimmed V and J ends, which lost 4 bases and 3 bases, there was a span of 13 bases. Here the CDR3 reads CASSSPREHYEQYF. The CDR3 DNA is TGTGCCAGCAGCTCCCCACGGGAACACTACGAGCAGTACTTC.

CDR3 sequence reads: CASSTTGDQETQYF. The CDR3 nucleotides read TGCGCCAGCAGCACCACAGGGGATCAAGAGACCCAGTACTTC. This chain uses TRBV5-1 with TRBJ2-5, with TRBD1 identical over 7 bases. The J segment lost 2 bases and the V segment lost 4 bases, leaving 5 bases of the junction unmatched. CDR3 size: 14 residues. CDR1 is SGHRS, CDR2 YFSETQ, per germline.

The gene calls are TRBV18 and TRBJ2-1, with 9 bases lining up with TRBD1. Germline V gene lookup returns CDR1 KGHSH and CDR2 LQKENI. This CDR3 contains 14 residues. V lost 3 bases and J lost 9; bases outside the gene matches: 6. DNA of the CDR3: TGTGCCAGCTCACCGGGACAGGGAGTGCGTGAGCAGTTCTTC. Protein product: CASSPGQGVREQFF.

The chain uses TRBV11-2 and TRBJ2-1; TRBD2 matches 8 bases. V trimming: 2 bases; J trimming: 4 bases; junction bases outside the gene matches: 7. The germline V gene has CDR1 SGHAT and CDR2 FQNNGV. This CDR3 region has 16 residues. As DNA, the CDR3 is TGTGCCAGCAGCTTACTGTCTAGCGGGCGTTACAATGAGCAGTTCTTC. As protein: CASSLLSSGRYNEQFF.

V gene TRBV25-1 combines with J gene TRBJ2-3, with 8 bases aligning to TRBD1. Germline CDR1 reads MGHDK; CDR2 reads SYGVNS. This CDR3 is built from 13 residues. After removal of 9 bases from V and 5 bases from J, the junction contained 7 bases not matched to a gene. The CDR3: CASSQGARDTQYF. DNA of the CDR3: TGTGCCAGTAGCCAGGGGGCCCGAGATACGCAGTATTTT. The full variable domain, in which reference TRBV25-1 and TRBJ2-3 provide the parts outside the CDR3, is EADIYQTPRYLVIGTGKKITLECSQTMGHDKMYWYQQDPGMELHLIHYSYGVNSTEKGDLSSESTVSRIRTEHFPLTLESARPSHTSQYLCASSQGARDTQYFGPGTRLTVL.

This chain connects TRBV27 to TRBJ1-3; a weak D match, TRBD1 (5 bases). This CDR3 has 15 residues. Deletions cut 3 bases from V and 2 bases from J, with 11 bases between. Germline V CDR1 and CDR2: MNHEY, SMNVEV (reference sequence). The CDR3 loop reads CASSLSGGTGNTIYF. CDR3 coding DNA: TGTGCCAGCAGTTTGTCGGGGGGAACTGGAAACACCATATATTTT.